The rows below give T cell receptor beta chains drawn from one sample of a study of cytomegalovirus exposure and HLA in healthy donors. The repertoire was sequenced with immunoSEQ multiplex PCR; TCRdb's copy has only in-frame clones and lacks some. Among over 150,000 clones, 82% were seen once, and the ten largest hold around 10%. The sample comprised PBMCs. The receptors come from a man aged 45 to 65 in good health and CMV-seropositive. CDR3s include the opening cysteine and the closing phenylalanine or tryptophan. A D gene is named only where the DNA matches it firmly. The size field is filled for only some rows; it gives once, few, many or a size class.

size	D	J	V	length	DNA	CDR3
NA	NA	TRBJ1-3	TRBV7-9	16	TGTGCCAGCAGCTTAACGGAGGGCGCGGCTGGAAACACCATATATTTT	CASSLTEGAAGNTIYF
NA	NA	TRBJ1-1	TRBV5-1	14	TGCGCCAGCAGCTTGGCCGGGGAGAACACTGAAGCTTTCTTT	CASSLAGENTEAFF
NA	NA	TRBJ2-3	TRBV27	15	TGTGCCAGCAGCATCACTCGGGTCGTAGGAGATACGCAGTATTTT	CASSITRVVGDTQYF
NA	NA	TRBJ1-4	TRBV30	13	TGTGCCTGGAGTCCAGGGATTAATGAAAAACTGTTTTTT	CAWSPGINEKLFF
NA	NA	TRBJ2-6	TRBV5-1	18	TGCGCCAGCAGCTTTAACAGGGCTATAAGCTCTGGGGCCAACGTCCTGACTTTC	CASSFNRAISSGANVLTF
NA	TRBD2	TRBJ2-7	TRBV4-2	15	TGTGCCAGCAGCCACGGACTAGCGGGAGTCTACGAGCAGTACTTC	CASSHGLAGVYEQYF
NA	NA	TRBJ1-2	TRBV27	12	TGTGCCAGCAGTTATTCAGGGTATGGCTACACCTTC	CASSYSGYGYTF
NA	NA	TRBJ1-4	TRBV9	12	TGTGCCAGCAGCGTCGGGGATGAAAAACTGTTTTTT	CASSVGDEKLFF
once	TRBD1	TRBJ2-5	TRBV2	12	TGTGCCGGGGACAGTGGAGGAGAGACCCAGTACTTC	CAGDSGGETQYF
NA	TRBD1	TRBJ1-2	TRBV7-9	15	TGTGCCAGCAGCCCCGGACAGGGGGCCTTATATGGCTACACCTTC	CASSPGQGALYGYTF
NA	TRBD1	TRBJ1-3	TRBV7-2	13	TGTGCCAGCAGCCCGGGGACAGGGTGGACCATATATTTT	CASSPGTGWTIYF
few	NA	TRBJ2-2	TRBV6-6	14	TGTGCCAGCAGTCGACAGGCGAACACCGGGGAGCTGTTTTTT	CASSRQANTGELFF
NA	NA	TRBJ2-7	TRBV9	16	TGTGCCAGCAGCCCCAGGGACTCATCGAGCTCCTACGAGCAGTACTTC	CASSPRDSSSSYEQYF
NA	NA	TRBJ1-5	TRBV5-6	16	TGTGCCAGCAGCTTGGGGCCGTCCACCAGCAATCAGCCCCAGCATTTT	CASSLGPSTSNQPQHF
many	TRBD1	TRBJ2-2	TRBV7-9	15	TGTGCCAGCAGCTTCCCGGGACAGTACACCGGGGAGCTGTTTTTT	CASSFPGQYTGELFF
NA	NA	TRBJ2-1	TRBV4-3	13	TGCGCCAGCAGCCAGGAACAGGGCAACGAGCAGTTCTTC	CASSQEQGNEQFF
NA	NA	TRBJ1-2	TRBV18	15	TGTGCCAGCTCAACGGCAGGGGCCCATAACTATGGCTACACCTTC	CASSTAGAHNYGYTF
few	TRBD2	TRBJ2-1	TRBV9	15	TGTGCCAGCAGCGCCACGGGGGGGCCCTACAATGAGCAGTTCTTC	CASSATGGPYNEQFF
NA	NA	TRBJ2-5	TRBV2	16	TGTGCCAGCAGAATGGATAATAGGGGCCACCAAGAGACCCAGTACTTC	CASRMDNRGHQETQYF
NA	NA	TRBJ2-1	TRBV18	15	TGTGCCAGCTCACCAGGGGCGGCCTCCTACAATGAGCAGTTCTTC	CASSPGAASYNEQFF
NA	TRBD2	TRBJ2-7	TRBV5-1	16	TGCGCCAGCAGCTTGGAGCCTCAGCGGGATTTCTACGAGCAGTACTTC	CASSLEPQRDFYEQYF
few	TRBD1	TRBJ1-2	TRBV25-1	14	TGTGCCAGCAGTGATCGGACAGGGGTGGATGGCTACACCTTC	CASSDRTGVDGYTF